Below are 15 T cell receptor beta chains sequenced from a single sample in a study of blood T cell repertoires in COVID-19. TCRdb's copy holds only in-frame clones and misses some; the assay was immunoSEQ multiplex PCR. In the table there are approximately 78,000 clones, approximately 87% of which are singletons. Material: peripheral blood. All receptors derive from an elderly woman with acute or convalescent COVID-19.

The chain uses TRBV2 and TRBJ1-6; the D is unclear. The germline V gene encodes CDR1 SNHLY and CDR2 FYNNEI. The CDR3 covers 15 residues. Between the trimmed V and J ends, which lost 3 bases and 0 bases, there was a span of 6 bases. The CDR3 region has the DNA TGTGCCAGCAGTGACCCGAGCTCCTATAATTCACCCCTCCACTTT. Residues: CASSDPSSYNSPLHF.

This clone was counted once. The V call is TRBV30, the J call TRBJ1-3, with 8 bases fitting TRBD1. This CDR3 comprises 16 residues. The J segment lost 0 bases and the V segment lost 4 bases, leaving 8 bases of the junction unmatched. CDR1 and CDR2 from the germline V gene are GTSNPN and SVGIG (reference sequence). CDR3 DNA sequence: TGTGCCTGGACCCCGGGACAGGCGCTCTCTGGAAACACCATATATTTT. It translates to CAWTPGQALSGNTIYF. Complete variable domain (other parts from reference TRBV30 and TRBJ1-3): SQTIHQWPATLVQPVGSPLSLECTVEGTSNPNLYWYRQAAGRGLQLLFYSVGIGQISSEVPQNLSASRPQDRQFILSSKKLLLSDSGFYLCAWTPGQALSGNTIYFGEGSWLTVV.

The V call is TRBV15, the J call TRBJ1-1; no clear D gene. V was pared by 0 bases and J by 5 bases, with 7 bases between. The germline V gene encodes CDR1 LNHNV and CDR2 YYDKDF (reference sequence). The CDR3 covers 13 residues. CDR3 amino acids: CATSRDYGTEAFF. The CDR3 DNA follows: TGTGCCACCAGCAGAGATTACGGGACTGAAGCTTTCTTT.

This sequence joins TRBV2 and TRBJ2-1; TRBD2 might be the D (5 bases). The CDR3 extends over 15 amino acids. The germline gives CDR1 SNHLY, CDR2 FYNNEI. Deletions cut 7 bases from V and 6 bases from J, with 19 bases between. CDR3 bases: TGTGCCAGCACCGGAGCCCTAGCTTACGGCAATGAGCAGTTCTTC. This encodes CASTGALAYGNEQFF.

The chain links TRBV11-2 to TRBJ1-2; D gene uncertain. The CDR3 sequence is 15 residues long. Per germline, CDR1 SGHAT and CDR2 FQNNGV. V lost 5 bases to trimming and J lost 2 bases, with 15 bases between them. DNA of the CDR3: TGTGCCAGCAGCGCTTCCGGGGTGGACAACTATGGCTACACCTTC. Its protein is CASSASGVDNYGYTF.

The chain couples TRBV27 to TRBJ2-7; 9 nucleotides agree with TRBD2. The CDR3 sequence is 16 residues long. V was pared by 2 bases and J by 6 bases, with 11 bases of the junction left unmatched. Per the germline V gene, CDR1 is MNHEY and CDR2 is SMNVEV (reference sequence). The CDR3 region has the DNA TGTGCCAGCAGTTTAGTCAGCGGGAGGTACCCTGGCGAGCAGTACTTC. This sequence encodes CASSLVSGRYPGEQYF.

The chain couples TRBV27 to TRBJ2-3, with a tentative D call TRBD1 (6 bases). V was shortened by 1 base and J by 4 bases, with 9 bases between the two germline ends. In germline, CDR1 is MNHEY, CDR2 SMNVEV (reference sequence). This CDR3 spans 14 amino acids. The CDR3 spells CASSLYRASDTQYF. The DNA of the CDR3 is TGTGCCAGCAGTTTATACAGGGCCTCAGATACGCAGTATTTT.

V and J are TRBV9 and TRBJ2-5; TRBD2 matches 7 bases. The germline CDR1 and CDR2 sequences are SGDLS and YYNGEE. V lost 0 bases, J lost 4 bases, and 6 bases stayed unmatched. This CDR3 has 15 amino acids. The DNA for the CDR3 is TGTGCCAGCAGCGTAGCGGGGAGGGAGGGAGAGACCCAGTACTTC. Its protein is CASSVAGREGETQYF.

The rearrangement uses TRBV19 and TRBJ2-7; TRBD2 matches 8 bases. V shed 7 bases and J 8 bases; nucleotides not matched to a gene: 16. Per germline, CDR1 LNHDA and CDR2 SQIVND (reference sequence). The CDR3 covers 15 residues. In DNA form, the CDR3 reads TGTGCCAGTAAGATAAGAGCGGGAGCCCTCGATCAGCAGTACTTC. This encodes CASKIRAGALDQQYF.

V usage is TRBV5-1 and J usage is TRBJ2-7; 10 bases line up with TRBD2. This CDR3 comprises 15 residues. Germline CDR1 reads SGHRS; CDR2 reads YFSETQ. The J segment lost 4 bases and the V segment lost 4 bases, leaving 8 bases of the junction unmatched. CDR3 in DNA: TGCGCCAGCAGCGCCGAACTAGCGGGGAGTTACGAGCAGTACTTC. Residues: CASSAELAGSYEQYF.

The gene calls are TRBV7-2 and TRBJ2-5; 9 nucleotides match TRBD2. The V and J ends lost 4 bases and 5 bases, in that order; junction bases with no gene match: 8. The CDR3 length is 15 residues. Germline V lookup: CDR1 SGHTA, CDR2 FQGNSA. CDR3 sequence (DNA): TGTGCCAGCAGCTCCTACCCGAGCGGGGGGGAGACCCAGTACTTC. Translated: CASSSYPSGGETQYF.

The chain joins TRBV3-1 (or the pseudogene TRBV3-2) to TRBJ2-5, with D perhaps TRBD1 (5 bases). Germline V gene sequence: CDR1 LGHDT, CDR2 YNNKEL (reference sequence). V gave up 1 base and J gave up 1 base, with 10 bases separating them. This CDR3 has 15 residues. The DNA for the CDR3 is TGTGCCAGCAGCCAAGTGATCACAGGCCAAGAGACCCAGTACTTC. Its translation is CASSQVITGQETQYF.

This chain joins TRBV19 and TRBJ1-1; weak D call: TRBD1 (5 bases). This CDR3 spans 13 amino acids. Germline values: CDR1 LNHDA, CDR2 SQIVND (reference sequence). V dropped 4 bases and J dropped 1 base, with 7 bases sitting between them. CDR3 nucleotides: TGTGCCAGTAGTAAACAGGCGAACACTGAAGCTTTCTTT. Its translation is CASSKQANTEAFF.

V gene TRBV10-2 combines with J gene TRBJ1-6, with TRBD1 as a possible D gene (5 bases). Germline CDR1 reads WSHSY; CDR2 reads SAAADI. V lost 1 base and J lost 10, with 11 bases in between. The CDR3 runs 14 residues. The CDR3 region is CASSEWGDYSPLHF. The CDR3 nucleotides are TGCGCCAGCAGTGAGTGGGGGGATTACTCACCCCTCCACTTT.

V and J are TRBV6-5 and TRBJ1-1; tentatively, D is TRBD1 (6 bases). V was cut by 6 bases and J by 5 bases, with 16 bases left in between. The CDR3 is 14 residues long. Germline V lookup: CDR1 MNHEY, CDR2 SVGAGI. The CDR3 protein is CASSGTPKLTEAFF. The CDR3 DNA reads TGTGCCAGCAGCGGGACACCGAAATTGACTGAAGCTTTCTTT.